This TCR beta chain was captured in a study of blood T cell repertoires in COVID-19. Between the trimmed V and J ends, which lost 0 bases and 0 bases, there was a span of 11 bases. This CDR3 is 16 amino acids long. Germline CDR1 and CDR2: KGHSH and LQKENI. Assay used: immunoSEQ multiplex PCR; TCRdb lists only in-frame clones, some missing. This table holds 10,000 or so clones, roughly nine tenths found once. Sequencing was carried out using peripheral blood. The rearrangement uses TRBV18 and TRBJ1-1; D uncertain. The TCR was taken from a human donor in a cohort sampled during active COVID-19. The CDR3 DNA reads TGTGCCAGCTCACCACCGGATTCAGGAATGAACACTGAAGCTTTCTTT. The encoded protein is CASSPPDSGMNTEAFF. Supplemented by reference TRBV18 and TRBJ1-1, the full variable domain reads NAGVMQNPRHLVRRRGQEARLRCSPMKGHSHVYWYRQLPEEGLKFMVYLQKENIIDESGMPKERFSAEFPKEGPSILRIQQVVRGDSAAYFCASSPPDSGMNTEAFFGQGTRLTVV.